This note documents a single T cell receptor beta chain sequence. Its target is not known. The data stem from a study of cytomegalovirus exposure and HLA in healthy donors. General observations from the study: Using a false discovery rate of 0.05, a later analysis showed that 15,000 to 20,000 TCR beta sequences were associated with HLA alleles.

Germline CDR1 and CDR2: SGHDN and FVKESK. Trimming shortened V by 7 bases and J by 3 bases, and 16 bases separated the two germline ends. The CDR3 loop spans 14 amino acids. With 60 Vbeta and 13 Jbeta primers, the PCR was carried out. Data came from immunoSEQ multiplex PCR; TCRdb stores just in-frame clones and leaves some out. Of 63,000 or so clones in the sample, around four fifths were seen once. J is TRBJ2-7 and V is TRBV14; possibly TRBD1 or TRBD2 for D (7 bases each). The sample consisted of PBMCs. This sequence was found in a woman aged 25-40 years in good health and CMV-seropositive. This CDR3 is CASNQGGLYYEQYF. Written as DNA, the CDR3 is TGTGCCAGCAACCAGGGGGGGCTTTACTACGAGCAGTACTTC.